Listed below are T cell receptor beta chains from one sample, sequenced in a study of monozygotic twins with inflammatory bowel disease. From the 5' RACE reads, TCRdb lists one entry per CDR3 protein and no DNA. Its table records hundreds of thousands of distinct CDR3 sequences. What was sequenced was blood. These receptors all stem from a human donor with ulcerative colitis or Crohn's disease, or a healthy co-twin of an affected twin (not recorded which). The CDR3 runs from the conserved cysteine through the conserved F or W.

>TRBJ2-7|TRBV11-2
CASSPGGQKQYF
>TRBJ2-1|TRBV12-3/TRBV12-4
CASSLSGAGLMEQFF
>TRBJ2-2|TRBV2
CASSLRDSTGELFF
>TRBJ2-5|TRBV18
CASSPRDGETQYF
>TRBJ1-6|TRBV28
CASWSRAGKNSPLHF
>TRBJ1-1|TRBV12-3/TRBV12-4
CASRTITGGHTEAFF
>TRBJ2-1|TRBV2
CASSSTGLAGDNEQFF
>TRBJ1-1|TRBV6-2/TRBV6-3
CASSRDINTEAFF
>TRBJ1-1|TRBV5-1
CASRGYMNTEAFF
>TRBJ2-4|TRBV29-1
CSVEFGGVGAKNIQYF
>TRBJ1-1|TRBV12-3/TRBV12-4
CASTTLDRLNTEAFF
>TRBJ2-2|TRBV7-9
CASSSYPQVNTGELFF
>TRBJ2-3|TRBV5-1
CASRDGDGDTQYF
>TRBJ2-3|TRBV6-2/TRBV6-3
CASGRTDTQYF
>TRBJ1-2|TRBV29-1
CSVLGGAEGYTF
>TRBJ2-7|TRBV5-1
CASSWTSGNYEQYF
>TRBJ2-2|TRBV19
CASNYLAGGLPGELFF
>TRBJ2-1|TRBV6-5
CASSLNSDRVKFF
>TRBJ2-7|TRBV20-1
CSAGLAGVNEQYF
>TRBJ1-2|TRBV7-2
CASSLGQGIYGYTF
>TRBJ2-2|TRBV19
CASNQHTGELFF
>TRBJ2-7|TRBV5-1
CASSLAGTVSYEQYF
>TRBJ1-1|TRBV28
CASSTEPFYTEAFF
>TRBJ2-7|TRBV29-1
CSVEEENYEQYF
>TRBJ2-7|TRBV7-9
CASSPSGQSYEQYF
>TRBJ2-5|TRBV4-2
CASSSTEGRETQYF
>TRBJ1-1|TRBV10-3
CASQGASTEAFF
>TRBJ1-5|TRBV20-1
CSAGREYGNQPQHF
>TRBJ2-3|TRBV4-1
CASASNSLYVTDTQYF
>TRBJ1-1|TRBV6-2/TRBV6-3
CASSFDRLRSEAFF
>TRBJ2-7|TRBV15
CATSRGQAGYEQYF
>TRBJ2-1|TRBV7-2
CASSREYNEQFF
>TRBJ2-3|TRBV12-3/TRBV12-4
CASTAGSTDTQYF
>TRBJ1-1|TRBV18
CASSRTKGMNTEAFF
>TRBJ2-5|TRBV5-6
CASSFQFQETQYF
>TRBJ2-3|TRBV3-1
CASSRRSRRGDDTQYF
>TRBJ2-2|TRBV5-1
CASSQRGGANTGELFF
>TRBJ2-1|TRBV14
CASSQDTYEQFF
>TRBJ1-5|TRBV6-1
CASWGGPGGPQHF
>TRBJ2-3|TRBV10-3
CAISEAGGAPTDTQYF